The rows below give T cell receptor beta chains drawn from one sample of a study of T cell repertoires in cytomegalovirus infection. Their antigens are not known. Each CDR3 protein gets one entry after TCRdb re-called the reads with MiXCR. The sample lists 570,000 or so distinct CDR3 sequences, over 35% occurring once. The specimen was cultured PBMCs, collected from culture after CMV antigen stimulation. The receptors here all came from a human donor in good health (CMV status not recorded). Some clones in this sample may be carry-over from other donors' samples. CDR3s include the opening cysteine and the closing phenylalanine or tryptophan. The D gene is left open where the match is weak. Clone size is not always given. Where it is, it says once, few, many or a class for expanded clones.

J: TRBJ1-5; D: NA; V: TRBV18; size: once; DNA: TGTGCCAGCTCACGGGGGGGGCGAAGCAATCAGCCCCAGCATTTT; CDR3: CASSRGGRSNQPQHF
J: TRBJ2-7; D: NA; V: TRBV7-6; size: NA; DNA: TGTGCCAGCAGCACCAGGACAGAACTGGGCCTCTACGAGCAGTACTTC; CDR3: CASSTRTELGLYEQYF
J: TRBJ1-3; D: NA; V: TRBV12-3/TRBV12-4; size: NA; DNA: TGTGCCAGCAGTTTACCAGGATCTCGGGGAAACACCATATATTTT; CDR3: CASSLPGSRGNTIYF
J: TRBJ2-1; D: NA; V: TRBV6-1; size: NA; DNA: TGTGCCAGCAGTGTCTTCCGGGGGCCCTCCTACAATGAGCAGTTCTTC; CDR3: CASSVFRGPSYNEQFF
J: TRBJ1-6; D: NA; V: TRBV5-1; size: NA; DNA: TGCGCCAGCAGCTCCGGGACATCAAATTATTCACCCCTCCACTTT; CDR3: CASSSGTSNYSPLHF
J: TRBJ2-5; D: NA; V: TRBV7-8; size: NA; DNA: TGTGCCAGCAGCTTAGTATGGCCTGGGGAGACCCAGTACTTC; CDR3: CASSLVWPGETQYF
J: TRBJ1-4; D: NA; V: TRBV7-4; size: few; DNA: TGTGCCAGCAGCCCCGACTTTATCGGCGAAAAACTGTTTTTT; CDR3: CASSPDFIGEKLFF
J: TRBJ1-3; D: NA; V: TRBV6-1; size: NA; DNA: TGTGCCAGCAGGCTAATCGGAAACACCATATATTTT; CDR3: CASRLIGNTIYF
J: TRBJ1-4; D: TRBD1; V: TRBV20-1; size: few; DNA: TGCAGTGTTCCGGACAGGATTAATGAAAAACTGTTTTTT; CDR3: CSVPDRINEKLFF
J: TRBJ2-1; D: NA; V: TRBV6-2/TRBV6-3; size: NA; DNA: TGTGCCAGCACCACGGGCTTCTACAATGAGCAGTTCTTC; CDR3: CASTTGFYNEQFF
J: TRBJ2-3; D: NA; V: TRBV7-2; size: few; DNA: TGTGCCAGCACCTATCCGCGCGGTGGCACAGATACGCAGTATTTT; CDR3: CASTYPRGGTDTQYF
J: TRBJ2-1; D: NA; V: TRBV15; size: few; DNA: TGTGCCACCAGCAGGGGAGCGGGTAAGCAGTTCTTC; CDR3: CATSRGAGKQFF